The 10 T cell receptor beta chains below were found in one sample sequenced in a study of CD8 T cells in Susac syndrome. It was with random hexamers that about 0.45 to 1 ug RNA was reverse transcribed. From the immunoSEQ multiplex PCR reads, TCRdb called clonotypes with MiXCR, one entry per CDR3 protein. The sample holds around 45,000 distinct CDR3 sequences, 93% seen once. Sequences were obtained from CD8+ T cells from PBMCs. These receptors were obtained from a human donor in good health.

The chain combines TRBV7-9 with TRBJ2-2; the D gene is possibly TRBD2 (5 bases). Germline CDR1 SEHNR, CDR2 FQNEAQ (reference sequence). CDR3 length equals 17 residues. Trimming left V 5 bases short and J 2 bases short, with 18 bases between. CDR3 in amino acids: CASSPSEGRSNTGELFF. CDR3 coding DNA: TGTGCCAGCAGCCCTTCAGAAGGGAGAAGTAACACCGGGGAGCTGTTTTTT.

The J gene is TRBJ1-2, the V gene TRBV9; possible D gene TRBD1, 5 bases. CDR1 is SGDLS, CDR2 YYNGEE, per germline. There are 11 residues in the CDR3. V was clipped by 4 bases and J by 11 bases, with 12 bases between them. CDR3 amino acids: CASSMEGRYTF. CDR3 bases: TGTGCCAGCAGCATGGAGGGGAGGTACACCTTC.

The V call is TRBV3-1, the J call TRBJ2-3; D is possibly TRBD2 (6 bases). From germline, CDR1 is LGHDT and CDR2 YNNKEL (reference sequence). The CDR3 covers 13 residues. The V end lost 8 bases, the J end lost 9 bases, and 18 bases lay between the germline ends. The CDR3 DNA reads TGTGCCAGCCGGCCGACGGGCCGGGGGACGCAGTATTTT. Encoded protein: CASRPTGRGTQYF.

This clonotype was seen a single time. The gene calls are TRBV5-4 and TRBJ2-7; D is uncertain. Per the germline V gene, CDR1 is SGHNT and CDR2 is YYREEE (reference sequence). The V end was cut by 0 bases, the J end by 7 bases, with 14 bases between. The length of the CDR3 is 14 residues. Here the CDR3 DNA reads TGTGCCAGCAGCTTGGAGGCGAATCCAGAGGAGCAGTACTTC. Its protein is CASSLEANPEEQYF.

The V and J genes are TRBV5-4 and TRBJ2-7, with D possibly TRBD2 on 6 matching bases. V lost 0 bases to trimming and J lost 4 bases, with 14 bases between them. Germline V CDR1 and CDR2: SGHNT, YYREEE (reference sequence). The length of the CDR3 is 15 residues. The CDR3 nucleotides are TGTGCCAGCAGCTTGGCCGGGGAGGAGCTATACGAGCAGTACTTC. Protein product: CASSLAGEELYEQYF. Combining the CDR3 with reference TRBV5-4 and TRBJ2-7 gives the whole variable domain ETGVTQSPTHLIKTRGQQVTLRCSSQSGHNTVSWYQQALGQGPQFIFQYYREEENGRGNFPPRFSGLQFPNYSSELNVNALELDDSALYLCASSLAGEELYEQYFGPGTRLTVT.

This chain joins TRBV4-2 and TRBJ2-7; D may be TRBD1 (5 bases). Germline-derived CDR1 and CDR2 are LGHNA and YNFKEQ. The germline V and J ends were trimmed by 1 base and 1 base, with 14 bases remaining between them. The CDR3 extends over 16 amino acids. CDR3 residues: CASSQVPTAYSYEQYF. The CDR3 DNA follows: TGTGCCAGCAGCCAAGTCCCGACAGCTTATTCCTACGAGCAGTACTTC.

This clonotype was recorded only once. This chain uses TRBV19 with TRBJ2-2, with D unresolved. Deletions cut 5 bases from V and 0 bases from J, with 7 bases between. CDR3 length equals 14 residues. Germline V gives CDR1 LNHDA, CDR2 SQIVND (reference sequence). The CDR3 loop is CASSFTSNTGELFF. For the CDR3, the DNA is TGTGCCAGTAGTTTTACATCGAACACCGGGGAGCTGTTTTTT.

The chain couples TRBV5-6 to TRBJ2-1; possible D gene TRBD1, 6 bases. The CDR3 has 12 residues. Looked up from germline, CDR1 is SGHDT and CDR2 is YYEEEE. Trimming removed 4 bases from V and 7 bases from J, with 9 bases in between. The CDR3: CASSRTANEQFF. For the CDR3, the DNA is TGTGCCAGCAGCCGGACAGCGAATGAGCAGTTCTTC.

V usage is TRBV4-1 and J usage is TRBJ2-6; unclear D gene. V lost 4 bases to trimming and J lost 2 bases, with 6 bases between them. From germline, CDR1 is MGHRA and CDR2 YSYEKL. This CDR3 spans 14 amino acids. This CDR3 is CASSPGPGANVLTF. DNA of the CDR3: TGCGCCAGCAGCCCTGGCCCTGGGGCCAACGTCCTGACTTTC.

In DNA, the CDR3 is TGCGCCAGCAGCTTGGAAGGGGATGAGCAGTTCTTC. Translating it yields CASSLEGDEQFF. The J gene is TRBJ2-1, the V gene TRBV5-1; D possibly corresponds to TRBD1 (5 bases). There are 12 residues in the CDR3. Germline V gene sequence: CDR1 SGHRS, CDR2 YFSETQ. Trimming removed 0 bases from V and 8 bases from J, with 6 bases in between.